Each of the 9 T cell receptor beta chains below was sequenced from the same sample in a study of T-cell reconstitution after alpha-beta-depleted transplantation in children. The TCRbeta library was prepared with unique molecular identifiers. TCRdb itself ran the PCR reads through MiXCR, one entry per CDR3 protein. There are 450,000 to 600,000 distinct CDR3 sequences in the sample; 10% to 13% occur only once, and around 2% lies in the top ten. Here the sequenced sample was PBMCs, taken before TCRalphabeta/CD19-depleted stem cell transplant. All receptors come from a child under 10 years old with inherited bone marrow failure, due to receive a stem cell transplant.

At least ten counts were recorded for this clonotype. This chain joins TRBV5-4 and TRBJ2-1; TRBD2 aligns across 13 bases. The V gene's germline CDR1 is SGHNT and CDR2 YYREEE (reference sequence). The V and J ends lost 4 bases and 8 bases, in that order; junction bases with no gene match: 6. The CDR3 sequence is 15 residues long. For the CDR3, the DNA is TGTGCCAGCAGCGGAACTAGCGGGAGGGTGGATGAGCAGTTCTTC. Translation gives CASSGTSGRVDEQFF.

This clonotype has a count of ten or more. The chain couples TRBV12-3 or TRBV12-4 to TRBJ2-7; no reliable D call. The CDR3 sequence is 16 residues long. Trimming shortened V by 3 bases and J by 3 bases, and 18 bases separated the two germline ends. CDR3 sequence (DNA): TGTGCCAGCAGTTTCCGTCTCCCCGACCGGAGCTACGAGCAGTACTTC. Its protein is CASSFRLPDRSYEQYF.

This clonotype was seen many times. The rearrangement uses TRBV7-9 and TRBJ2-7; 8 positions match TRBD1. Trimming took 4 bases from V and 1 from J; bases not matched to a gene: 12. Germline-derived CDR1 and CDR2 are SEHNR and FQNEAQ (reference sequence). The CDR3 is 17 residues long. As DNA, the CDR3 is TGTGCCAGCAGCTCTAGCCTAAGGCAGGGGGCATCCTACGAGCAGTACTTC. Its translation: CASSSSLRQGASYEQYF. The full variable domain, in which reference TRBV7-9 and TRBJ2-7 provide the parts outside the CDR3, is DTGVSQNPRHKITKRGQNVTFRCDPISEHNRLYWYRQTLGQGPEFLTYFQNEAQLEKSRLLSDRFSAERPKGSFSTLEIQRTEQGDSAMYLCASSSSLRQGASYEQYFGPGTRLTVT.

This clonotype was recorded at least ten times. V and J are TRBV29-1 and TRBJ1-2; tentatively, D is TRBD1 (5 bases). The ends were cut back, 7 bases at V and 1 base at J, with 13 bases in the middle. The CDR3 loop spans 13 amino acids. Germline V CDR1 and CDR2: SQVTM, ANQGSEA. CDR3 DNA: TGCAGCGCAAGGCTGGGGGGTAACTATGGCTACACCTTC. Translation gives CSARLGGNYGYTF.

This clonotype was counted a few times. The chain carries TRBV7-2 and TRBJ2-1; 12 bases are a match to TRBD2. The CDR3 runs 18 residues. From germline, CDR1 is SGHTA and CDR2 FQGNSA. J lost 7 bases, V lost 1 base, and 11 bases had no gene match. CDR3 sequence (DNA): TGTGCCAGCAGCTTAGTGCCCCCGGGCCTAGCGGGAGGGAATGAGCAGTTCTTC. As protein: CASSLVPPGLAGGNEQFF.

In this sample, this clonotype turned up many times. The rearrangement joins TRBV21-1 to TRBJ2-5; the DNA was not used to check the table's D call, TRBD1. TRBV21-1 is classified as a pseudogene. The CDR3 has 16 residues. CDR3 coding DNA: TGTGCCAGCACCCACAGGGTAACAGGGGCCAGGGAGACCCAGTACTTC. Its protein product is CASTHRVTGARETQYF.

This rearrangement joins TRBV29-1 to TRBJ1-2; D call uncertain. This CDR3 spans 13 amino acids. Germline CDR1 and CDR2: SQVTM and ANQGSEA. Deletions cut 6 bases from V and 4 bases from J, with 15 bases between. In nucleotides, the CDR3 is TGCAGCGTGGGAGAAGGACCCCGCTATGGCTACACCTTC. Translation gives CSVGEGPRYGYTF.

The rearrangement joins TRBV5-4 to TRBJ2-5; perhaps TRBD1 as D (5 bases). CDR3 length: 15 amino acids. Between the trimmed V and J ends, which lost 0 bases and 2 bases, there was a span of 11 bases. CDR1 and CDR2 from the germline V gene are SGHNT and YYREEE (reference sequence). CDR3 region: CASSLGSGPQETQYF. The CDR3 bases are TGTGCCAGCAGCTTGGGGTCAGGGCCACAAGAGACCCAGTACTTC.

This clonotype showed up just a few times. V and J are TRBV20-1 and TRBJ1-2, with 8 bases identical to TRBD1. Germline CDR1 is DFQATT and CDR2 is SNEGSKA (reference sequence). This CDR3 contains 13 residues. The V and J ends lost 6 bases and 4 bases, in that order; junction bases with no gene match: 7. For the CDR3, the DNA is TGCAGTGCCGGACAGGGTTGGAGCTATGGCTACACCTTC. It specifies CSAGQGWSYGYTF.